This entry lists 7 T cell receptor beta chains sequenced from one sample in a study of immune evolution from preneoplasia to lung adenocarcinoma. Profiled with immunoSEQ multiplex PCR; TCRdb holds only in-frame clones, not every one. Of about 5,500 clones in the sample, approximately 70% were seen once. Input material: FFPE adjacent normal lung tissue. Receptors were obtained from a person of 80 years or more with lung adenocarcinoma.

The V call is TRBV4-1, the J call TRBJ2-5; TRBD2 matches 8 bases. V shed 0 bases and J 4 bases; nucleotides not matched to a gene: 10. In germline, CDR1 is MGHRA, CDR2 YSYEKL. This CDR3 is built from 17 residues. The CDR3 protein is CASSQDRSGGSSETQYF. As DNA, the CDR3 is TGCGCCAGCAGCCAAGATCGAAGCGGGGGTTCTTCAGAGACCCAGTACTTC.

This rearrangement joins TRBV28 to TRBJ1-6; D possibly corresponds to TRBD1 (5 bases). The germline V gene has CDR1 MDHEN and CDR2 SYDVKM. The CDR3 runs 15 residues. V was trimmed by 3 bases and J by 8 bases, leaving 14 bases between them. The CDR3 loop is CASSLQGTIDSPLHF. Written as DNA, the CDR3 is TGTGCCAGCAGTTTGCAGGGTACTATTGATTCACCCCTCCACTTT. Together with reference TRBV28 and TRBJ1-6, the CDR3 gives the full variable domain: DVKVTQSSRYLVKRTGEKVFLECVQDMDHENMFWYRQDPGLGLRLIYFSYDVKMKEKGDIPEGYSVSREKKERFSLILESASTNQTSMYLCASSLQGTIDSPLHFGNGTRLTVT.

V gene TRBV7-8 combines with J gene TRBJ1-5, with D perhaps matching TRBD1 (6 bases). CDR3 length equals 15 residues. The ends were cut back, 4 bases at V and 2 bases at J, with 12 bases in the middle. The germline CDR1 and CDR2 sequences are SGHVS and FQNEAQ. The CDR3 spells CASSWDTVGNQPQHF. The CDR3 DNA sequence: TGTGCCAGCAGCTGGGACACAGTGGGCAATCAGCCCCAGCATTTT.

The V and J genes are TRBV11-2 and TRBJ2-2; tentatively, D is TRBD1 or TRBD2 (7 bases each). Between the trimmed V and J ends, which lost 0 bases and 7 bases, there was a span of 21 bases. The CDR3 length is 18 residues. CDR1 SGHAT and CDR2 FQNNGV come from the germline V gene. The DNA for the CDR3 is TGTGCCAGCAGCTTAGACCTCCGCCTGGGAGGGGGCATCGGGGAGCTGTTTTTT. Translating it yields CASSLDLRLGGGIGELFF.

The CDR3 sequence is CASSSRQGPYEQYF. CDR3 nucleotides: TGTGCCAGCAGCTCAAGACAGGGGCCCTACGAGCAGTACTTC. The genes are TRBV11-3 and TRBJ2-7, with 8 bases lining up with TRBD1. The ends lost 4 bases at V and 2 bases at J; junction bases unmatched: 4. The CDR3 contains 14 residues. Germline CDR1 reads SGHNT; CDR2 reads YENEEA.

The V and J genes are TRBV9 and TRBJ1-6; unclear D gene. The CDR3 totals 15 residues. Per the germline V gene, CDR1 is SGDLS and CDR2 is YYNGEE. V lost 0 bases and J 5 bases, leaving 9 bases between the germline ends. The CDR3 is CASSVGLADNSPLHF. CDR3 in DNA: TGTGCCAGCAGCGTAGGTCTAGCGGATAATTCACCCCTCCACTTT.

This clone was observed once. This sequence joins TRBV25-1 and TRBJ1-6, with no clear D. Trimming left V 1 base short and J 7 bases short, with 11 bases between. The CDR3 is 15 residues long. CDR1 and CDR2 from the germline V gene are MGHDK and SYGVNS. The CDR3 loop reads CASSEWREGNSPLHF. DNA of the CDR3: TGTGCCAGCAGTGAATGGCGGGAAGGGAATTCACCCCTCCACTTT.